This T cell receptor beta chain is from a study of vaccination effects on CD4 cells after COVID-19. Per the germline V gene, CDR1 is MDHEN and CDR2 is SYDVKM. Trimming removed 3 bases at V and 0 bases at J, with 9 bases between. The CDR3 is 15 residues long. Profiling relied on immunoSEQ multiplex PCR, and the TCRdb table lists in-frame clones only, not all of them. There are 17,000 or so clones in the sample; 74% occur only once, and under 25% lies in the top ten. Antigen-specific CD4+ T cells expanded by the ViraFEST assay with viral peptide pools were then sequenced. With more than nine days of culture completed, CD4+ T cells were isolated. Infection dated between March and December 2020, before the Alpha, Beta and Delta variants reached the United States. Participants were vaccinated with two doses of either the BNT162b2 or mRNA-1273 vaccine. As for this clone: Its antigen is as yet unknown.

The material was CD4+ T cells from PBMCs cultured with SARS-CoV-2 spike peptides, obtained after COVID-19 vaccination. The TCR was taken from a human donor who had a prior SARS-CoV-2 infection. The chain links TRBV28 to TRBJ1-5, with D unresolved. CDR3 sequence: CASSFSDGSNQPQHF. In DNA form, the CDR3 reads TGTGCCAGCAGTTTCAGTGACGGTAGCAATCAGCCCCAGCATTTT.